The 6 T cell receptor beta chains below all came from one sample that was sequenced in a study of post-analysis software for immune sequencing data. The study's findings and limits: With TRBV5-6, TRBV5-1 and TRBV20-1 included, about five TRBV segments were more frequent in patients than in controls.

No antigen is known for these receptors. cDNA libraries of TCR beta carried unique molecular identifiers. TCRdb re-called the PCR reads with MiXCR, one entry per CDR3 protein. The table lists some 690,000 distinct CDR3 sequences, just under 30% of them singletons. The sequencing input was blood. The source is a girl between 5 and 17 years old with multiple sclerosis.

This chain connects TRBV3-1 to TRBJ2-5; weak D call: TRBD1 (6 bases). CDR1 and CDR2 from the germline V gene are LGHDT and YNNKEL (reference sequence). There are 14 residues in the CDR3. The V and J ends lost 4 bases and 5 bases respectively, with 14 bases between them. The CDR3 nucleotides are TGTGCCAGCAGCCCCGCGACAGGTTTGGAGACCCAGTACTTC. Its translation is CASSPATGLETQYF.

The chain uses TRBV9 and TRBJ2-1, with 10 bases that match TRBD1. Losses at the gene ends were 4 bases for V and 9 bases for J; bases not matched to a gene: 7. Germline lookup yields CDR1 SGDLS and CDR2 YYNGEE. This CDR3 is 14 amino acids long. The CDR3 here is CASSFRDRGREQFF. The CDR3 nucleotides read TGTGCCAGCAGCTTCCGGGACAGGGGTCGTGAGCAGTTCTTC.

This clonotype was seen more than once but under ten times. DNA for the CDR3: TGCAGTGCTAGTACGGGGCCACGGAATGAGCAGTTCTTC. This encodes CSASTGPRNEQFF. J is TRBJ2-1 and V is TRBV20-1; D is tentatively TRBD1 or TRBD2 (5 bases each). The CDR3 is 13 residues long. CDR1 and CDR2 from the germline V gene are DFQATT and SNEGSKA (reference sequence). Trimming cost V 3 bases and J 7 bases, with 13 bases left between them.

The rearrangement links TRBV5-1 to TRBJ2-5; 8 positions match TRBD1. The CDR3 loop spans 14 amino acids. J gave up 5 bases and V 0 bases, and 3 bases lay outside the gene matches. Germline CDR1 and CDR2: SGHRS and YFSETQ. CDR3 sequence: CASSLAGGVETQYF. In nucleotides, the CDR3 is TGCGCCAGCAGCTTGGCAGGGGGCGTCGAGACCCAGTACTTC.

The chain links TRBV7-2 to TRBJ2-5; D possibly corresponds to TRBD1 (8 bases). The V end was cut by 5 bases, the J end by 11 bases, with 27 bases between. Germline lookup yields CDR1 SGHTA and CDR2 FQGNSA. The CDR3 loop spans 16 amino acids. The CDR3 nucleotides read TGTGCCAGCAGCCTACTTGGACAGGGAGGGAGCAATGAGCAGTACTTC. It encodes CASSLLGQGGSNEQYF.

This rearrangement joins TRBV7-9 to TRBJ2-5; 8 bases agree with TRBD1. The CDR3 has 15 residues. Trimming at V came to 3 bases and at J to 1 base, leaving 4 bases not matched to a gene. Per germline, CDR1 SEHNR and CDR2 FQNEAQ (reference sequence). This CDR3 is CASSFQTGVQETQYF. The CDR3 region has the DNA TGTGCCAGCAGCTTCCAGACAGGGGTCCAAGAGACCCAGTACTTC.